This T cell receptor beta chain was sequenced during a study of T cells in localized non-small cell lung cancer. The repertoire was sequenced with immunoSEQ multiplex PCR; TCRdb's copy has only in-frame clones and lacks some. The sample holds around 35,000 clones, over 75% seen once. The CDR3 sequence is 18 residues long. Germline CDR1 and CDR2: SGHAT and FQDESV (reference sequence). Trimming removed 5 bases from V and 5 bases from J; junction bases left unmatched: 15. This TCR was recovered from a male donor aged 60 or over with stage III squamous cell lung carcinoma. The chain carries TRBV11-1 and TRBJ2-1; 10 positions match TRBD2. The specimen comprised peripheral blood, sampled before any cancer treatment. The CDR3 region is CASSPHASGGEVNNEQFF. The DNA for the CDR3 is TGTGCCAGCAGCCCGCACGCTAGCGGGGGCGAAGTGAACAATGAGCAGTTCTTC.